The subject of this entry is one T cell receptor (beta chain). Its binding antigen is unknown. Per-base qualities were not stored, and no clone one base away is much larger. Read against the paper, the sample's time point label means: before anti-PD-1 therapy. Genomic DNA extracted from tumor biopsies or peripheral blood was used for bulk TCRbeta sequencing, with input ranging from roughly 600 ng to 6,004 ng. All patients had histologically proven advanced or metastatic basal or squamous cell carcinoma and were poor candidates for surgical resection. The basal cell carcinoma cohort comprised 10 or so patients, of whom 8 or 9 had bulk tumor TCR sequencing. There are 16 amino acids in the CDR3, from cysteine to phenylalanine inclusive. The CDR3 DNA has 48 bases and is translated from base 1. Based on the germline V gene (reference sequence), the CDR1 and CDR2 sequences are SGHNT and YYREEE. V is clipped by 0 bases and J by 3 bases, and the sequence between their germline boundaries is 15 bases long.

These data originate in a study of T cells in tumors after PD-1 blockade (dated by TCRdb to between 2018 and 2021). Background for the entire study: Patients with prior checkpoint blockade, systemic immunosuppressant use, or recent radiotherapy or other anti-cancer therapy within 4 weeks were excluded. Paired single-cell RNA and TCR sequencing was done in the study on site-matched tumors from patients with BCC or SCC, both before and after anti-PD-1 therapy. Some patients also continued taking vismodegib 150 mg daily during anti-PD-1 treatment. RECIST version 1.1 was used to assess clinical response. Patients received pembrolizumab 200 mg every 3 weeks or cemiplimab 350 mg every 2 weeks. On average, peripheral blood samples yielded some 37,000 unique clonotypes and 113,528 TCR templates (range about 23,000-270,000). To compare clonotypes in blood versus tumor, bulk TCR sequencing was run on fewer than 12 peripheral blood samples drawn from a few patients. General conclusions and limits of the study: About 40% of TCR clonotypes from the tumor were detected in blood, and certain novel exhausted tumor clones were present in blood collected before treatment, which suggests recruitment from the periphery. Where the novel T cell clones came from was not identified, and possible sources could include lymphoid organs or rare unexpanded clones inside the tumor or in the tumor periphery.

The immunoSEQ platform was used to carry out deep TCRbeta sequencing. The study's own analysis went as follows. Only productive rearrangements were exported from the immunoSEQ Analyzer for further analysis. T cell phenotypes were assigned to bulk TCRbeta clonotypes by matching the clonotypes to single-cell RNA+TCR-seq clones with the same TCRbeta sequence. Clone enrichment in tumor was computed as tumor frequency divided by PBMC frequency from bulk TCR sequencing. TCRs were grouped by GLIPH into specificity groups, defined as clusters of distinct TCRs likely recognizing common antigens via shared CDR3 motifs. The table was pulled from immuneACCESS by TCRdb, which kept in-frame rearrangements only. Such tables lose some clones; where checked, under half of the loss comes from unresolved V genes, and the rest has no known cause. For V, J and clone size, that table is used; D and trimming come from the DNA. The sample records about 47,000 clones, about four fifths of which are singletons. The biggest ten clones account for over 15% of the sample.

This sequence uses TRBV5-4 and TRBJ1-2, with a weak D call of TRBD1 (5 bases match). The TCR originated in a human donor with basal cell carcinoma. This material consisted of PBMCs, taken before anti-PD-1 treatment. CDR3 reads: CASSLAREGLDYGYTF. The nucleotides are TGTGCCAGCAGCTTGGCCAGGGAGGGCCTGGACTATGGCTACACCTTC.